This TCR beta chain was profiled in a study of blood T cell repertoires in COVID-19. Study in general: Acute-phase and convalescent COVID-19 samples originated in the United States, Italy and Spain.

The protocol was immunoSEQ multiplex PCR, while the TCRdb copy is restricted to in-frame clones and leaves out a portion. Here the sample spans under 350,000 clones, 86% being singletons. Sequenced sample: peripheral blood. This TCR was recovered from a man aged 18 to 35 with active or convalescent COVID-19.

The CDR3 here is CATSDSRGLRYNEQFF. CDR3 in DNA: TGTGCCACCAGTGATTCCCGGGGACTCCGCTACAATGAGCAGTTCTTC. V gene TRBV24-1 combines with J gene TRBJ2-1; D perhaps matches TRBD2 (6 bases). The V gene lost 2 bases and the J gene lost 3 bases, with 13 bases spanning the gap. This CDR3 has 16 amino acids. Germline lookup yields CDR1 KGHDR and CDR2 SFDVKD.